This T cell receptor (beta chain) was obtained from a study of CD8 T cells in acute hepatitis C reinfection. Time point meaning: naive CD8 control sorted from an acute-time-point sample. CDR3 length: 14 residues. Germline assignment: CDR1 MNHEY and CDR2 SVGAGI. V shed 0 bases, J shed 6 bases, and the junction held 5 bases outside the gene matches. The table came from immunoSEQ multiplex PCR; TCRdb's copy has only in-frame clones and leaves some out. The profile shows about 38,000 clones, approximately 87% of them singletons. This receptor was taken from a man younger than 45 with chronic hepatitis C. The chain couples TRBV6-5 to TRBJ2-7; TRBD2 aligns across 7 bases. The material sequenced was naive CD8+ T cells from PBMCs. CDR3 nucleotides: TGTGCCAGCAGTTACTCGGCTAGCGGTAGCGAGCAGTACTTC. Encoded protein: CASSYSASGSEQYF.